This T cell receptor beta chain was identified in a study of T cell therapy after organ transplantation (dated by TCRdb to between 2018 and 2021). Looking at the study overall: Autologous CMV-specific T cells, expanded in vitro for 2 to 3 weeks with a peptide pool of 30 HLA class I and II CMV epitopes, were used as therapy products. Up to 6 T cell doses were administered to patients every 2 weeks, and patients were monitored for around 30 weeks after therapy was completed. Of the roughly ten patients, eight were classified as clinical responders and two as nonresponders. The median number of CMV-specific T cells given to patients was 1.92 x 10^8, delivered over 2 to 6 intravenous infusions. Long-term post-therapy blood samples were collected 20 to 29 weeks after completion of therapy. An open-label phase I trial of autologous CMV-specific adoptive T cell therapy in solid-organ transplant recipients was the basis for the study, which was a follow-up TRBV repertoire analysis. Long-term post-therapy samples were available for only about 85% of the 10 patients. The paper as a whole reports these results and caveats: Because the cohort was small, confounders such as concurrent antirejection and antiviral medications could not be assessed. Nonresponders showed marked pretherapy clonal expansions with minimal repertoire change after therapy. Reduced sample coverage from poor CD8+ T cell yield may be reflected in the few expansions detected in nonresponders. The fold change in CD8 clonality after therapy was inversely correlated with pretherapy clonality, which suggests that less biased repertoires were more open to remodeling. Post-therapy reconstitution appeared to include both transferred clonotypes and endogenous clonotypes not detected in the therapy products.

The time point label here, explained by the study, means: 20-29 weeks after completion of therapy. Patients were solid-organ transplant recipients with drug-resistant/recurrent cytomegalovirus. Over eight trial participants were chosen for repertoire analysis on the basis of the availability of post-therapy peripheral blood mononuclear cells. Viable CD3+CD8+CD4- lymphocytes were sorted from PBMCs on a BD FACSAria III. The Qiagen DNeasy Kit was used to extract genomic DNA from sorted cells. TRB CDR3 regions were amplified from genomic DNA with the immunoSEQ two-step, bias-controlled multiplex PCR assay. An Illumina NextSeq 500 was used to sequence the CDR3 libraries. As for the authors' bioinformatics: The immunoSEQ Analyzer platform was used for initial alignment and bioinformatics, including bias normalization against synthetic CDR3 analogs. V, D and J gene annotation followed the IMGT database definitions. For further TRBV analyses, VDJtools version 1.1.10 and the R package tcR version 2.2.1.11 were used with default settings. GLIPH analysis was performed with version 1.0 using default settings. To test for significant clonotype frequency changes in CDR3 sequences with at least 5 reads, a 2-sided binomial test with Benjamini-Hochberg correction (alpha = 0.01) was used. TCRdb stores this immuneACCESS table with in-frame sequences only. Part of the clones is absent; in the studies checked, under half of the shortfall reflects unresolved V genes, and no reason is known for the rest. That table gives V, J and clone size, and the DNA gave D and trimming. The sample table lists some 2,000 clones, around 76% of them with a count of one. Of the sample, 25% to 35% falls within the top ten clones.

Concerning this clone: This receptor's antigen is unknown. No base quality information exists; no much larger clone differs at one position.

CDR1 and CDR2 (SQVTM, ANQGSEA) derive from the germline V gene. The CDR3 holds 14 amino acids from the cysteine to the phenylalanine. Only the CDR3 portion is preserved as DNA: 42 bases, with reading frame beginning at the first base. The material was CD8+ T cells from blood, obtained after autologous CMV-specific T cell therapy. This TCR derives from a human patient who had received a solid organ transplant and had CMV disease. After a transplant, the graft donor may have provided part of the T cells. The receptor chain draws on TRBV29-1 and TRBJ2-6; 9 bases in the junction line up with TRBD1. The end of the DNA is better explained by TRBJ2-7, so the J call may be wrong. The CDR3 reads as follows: CSYAGQGLSREQYF. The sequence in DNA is TGCAGCTACGCCGGACAGGGGCTGTCTCGCGAGCAGTACTTC.